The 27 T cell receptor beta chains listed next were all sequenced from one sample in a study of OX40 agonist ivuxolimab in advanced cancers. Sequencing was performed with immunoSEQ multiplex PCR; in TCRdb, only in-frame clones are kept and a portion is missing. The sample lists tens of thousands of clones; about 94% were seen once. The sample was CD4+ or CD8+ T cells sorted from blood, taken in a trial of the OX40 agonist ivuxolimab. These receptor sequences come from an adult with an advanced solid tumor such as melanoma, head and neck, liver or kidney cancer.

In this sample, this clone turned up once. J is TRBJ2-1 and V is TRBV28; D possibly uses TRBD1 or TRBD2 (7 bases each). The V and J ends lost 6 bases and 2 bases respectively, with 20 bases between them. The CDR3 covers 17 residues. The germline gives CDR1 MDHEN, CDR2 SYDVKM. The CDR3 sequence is CASRPSARGGPYNEQFF. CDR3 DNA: TGTGCCAGCAGGCCATCGGCCAGGGGGGGACCCTACAATGAGCAGTTCTTC.

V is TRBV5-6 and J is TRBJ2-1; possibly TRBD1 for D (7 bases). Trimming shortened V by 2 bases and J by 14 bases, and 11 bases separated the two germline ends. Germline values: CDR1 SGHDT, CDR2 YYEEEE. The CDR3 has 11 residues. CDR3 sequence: CASSFTGEEFF. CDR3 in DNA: TGTGCCAGCAGCTTCACAGGGGAGGAGTTCTTC.

This chain's CDR3 is CASSLYAGRGTGELFF. CDR3 coding DNA: TGTGCCAGCAGTTTATATGCGGGGCGCGGCACCGGGGAGCTGTTTTTT. The V call is TRBV28, the J call TRBJ2-2; TRBD2 is a possible D gene (6 bases). Germline-derived CDR1 and CDR2 are MDHEN and SYDVKM. The ends were cut back, 1 base at V and 4 bases at J, with 13 bases in the middle. The CDR3 runs 16 residues.

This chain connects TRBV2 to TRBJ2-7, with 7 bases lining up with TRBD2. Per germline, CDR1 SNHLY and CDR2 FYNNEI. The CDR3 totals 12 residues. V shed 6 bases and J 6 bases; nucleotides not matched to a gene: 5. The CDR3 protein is CASRWEGVEQYF. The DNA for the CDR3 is TGTGCCAGCAGGTGGGAGGGTGTCGAGCAGTACTTC.

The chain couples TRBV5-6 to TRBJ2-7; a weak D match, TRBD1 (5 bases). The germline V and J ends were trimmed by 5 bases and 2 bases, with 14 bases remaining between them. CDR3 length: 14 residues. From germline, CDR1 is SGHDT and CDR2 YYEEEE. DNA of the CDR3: TGTGCCAGCAGTATGGGGCCGAATACCTACGAGCAGTACTTC. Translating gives CASSMGPNTYEQYF.

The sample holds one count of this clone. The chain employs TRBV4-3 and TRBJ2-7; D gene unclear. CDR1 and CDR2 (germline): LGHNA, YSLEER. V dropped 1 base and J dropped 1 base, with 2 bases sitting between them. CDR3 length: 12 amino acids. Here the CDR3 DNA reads TGCGCCAGCAGCCAAGGGTCCTACGAGCAGTACTTC. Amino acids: CASSQGSYEQYF.

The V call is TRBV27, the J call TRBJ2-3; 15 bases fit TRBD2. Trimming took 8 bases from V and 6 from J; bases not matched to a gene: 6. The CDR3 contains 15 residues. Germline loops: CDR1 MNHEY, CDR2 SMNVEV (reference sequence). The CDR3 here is CASHGLAGGVDTQYF. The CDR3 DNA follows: TGTGCCAGCCATGGACTAGCGGGAGGGGTGGATACGCAGTATTTT.

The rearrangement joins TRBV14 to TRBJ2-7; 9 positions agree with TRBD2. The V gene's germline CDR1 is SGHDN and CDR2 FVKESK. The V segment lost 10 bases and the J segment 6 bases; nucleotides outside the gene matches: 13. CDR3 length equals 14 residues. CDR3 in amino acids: CATAGGAGQFEQYF. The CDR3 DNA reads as TGTGCCACCGCGGGGGGGGCGGGCCAGTTCGAGCAGTACTTC.

The DNA for the CDR3 is TGCGCCAGCAGCCAGGCGACCGAGAGCAATCAGCCCCAGCATTTT. Translation: CASSQATESNQPQHF. The V call is TRBV4-3, the J call TRBJ1-5; D unclear. Between the trimmed V and J ends, which lost 3 bases and 1 base, there was a span of 10 bases. The CDR3 is 15 amino acids. Germline V gene sequence: CDR1 LGHNA, CDR2 YSLEER.

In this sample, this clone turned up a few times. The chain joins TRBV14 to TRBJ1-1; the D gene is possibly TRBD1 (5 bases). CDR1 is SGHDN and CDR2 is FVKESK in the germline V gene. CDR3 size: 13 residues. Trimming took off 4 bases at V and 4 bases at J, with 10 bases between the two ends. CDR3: CASSLGAITEAFF. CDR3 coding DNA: TGTGCCAGCAGCCTCGGGGCCATCACTGAAGCTTTCTTT.

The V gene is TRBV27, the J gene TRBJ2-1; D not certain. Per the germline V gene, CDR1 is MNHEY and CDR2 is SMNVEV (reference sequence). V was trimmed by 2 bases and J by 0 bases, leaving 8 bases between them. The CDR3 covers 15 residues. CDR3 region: CASSLRSPSYNEQFF. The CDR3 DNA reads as TGTGCCAGCAGTTTACGGTCGCCCTCCTACAATGAGCAGTTCTTC.

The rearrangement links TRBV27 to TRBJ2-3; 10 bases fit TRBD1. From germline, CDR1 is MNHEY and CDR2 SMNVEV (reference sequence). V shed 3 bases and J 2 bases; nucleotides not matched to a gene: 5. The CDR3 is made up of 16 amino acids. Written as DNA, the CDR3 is TGTGCCAGCAGTTTGGAGGGACAGGGGCACACAGATACGCAGTATTTT. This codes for CASSLEGQGHTDTQYF.

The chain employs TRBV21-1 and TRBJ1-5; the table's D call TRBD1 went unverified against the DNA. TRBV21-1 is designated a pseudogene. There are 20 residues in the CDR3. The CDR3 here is CASSKVRGQGPDGDNQPQHF. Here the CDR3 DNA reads TGTGCCAGCAGCAAAGTAAGGGGCCAGGGGCCCGATGGTGACAATCAGCCCCAGCATTTT.

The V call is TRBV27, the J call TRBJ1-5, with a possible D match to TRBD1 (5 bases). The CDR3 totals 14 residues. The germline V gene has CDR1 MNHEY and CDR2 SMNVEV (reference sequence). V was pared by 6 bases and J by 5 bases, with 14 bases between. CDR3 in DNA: TGTGCCAGCAGCTCGAGAGGGGCGTATCAGCCCCAGCATTTT. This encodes CASSSRGAYQPQHF.

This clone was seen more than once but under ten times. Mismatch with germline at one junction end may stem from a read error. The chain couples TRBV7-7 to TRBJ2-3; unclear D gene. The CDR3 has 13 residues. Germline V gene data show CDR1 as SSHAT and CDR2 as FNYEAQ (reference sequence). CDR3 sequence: CASSPPSADTQYF. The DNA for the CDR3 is TGTGCTAGCAGCCCCCCGTCCGCAGATACGCAGTATTTT.

The CDR3 sequence is CASSLDRGSSYNEQFF. The CDR3, as DNA: TGTGCCAGCAGCTTAGACAGGGGGAGCTCCTACAATGAGCAGTTCTTC. The chain employs TRBV7-9 and TRBJ2-1; 8 positions match TRBD1. Trimming took 1 base from V and 0 from J; bases not matched to a gene: 2. This CDR3 region has 16 residues. CDR1 is SEHNR, CDR2 FQNEAQ, per germline (reference sequence).

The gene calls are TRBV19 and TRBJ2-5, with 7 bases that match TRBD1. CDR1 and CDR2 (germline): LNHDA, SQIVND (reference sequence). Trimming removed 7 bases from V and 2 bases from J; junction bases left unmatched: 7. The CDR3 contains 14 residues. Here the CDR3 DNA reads TGTGCCAGTAAGCCCAGGGGACAGCAAGAGACCCAGTACTTC. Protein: CASKPRGQQETQYF.

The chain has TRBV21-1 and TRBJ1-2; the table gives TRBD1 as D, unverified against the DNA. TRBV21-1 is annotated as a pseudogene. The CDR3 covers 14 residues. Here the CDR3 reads CASSKGGRVGGYTF. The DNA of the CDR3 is TGTGCCAGCAGCAAAGGGGGCAGGGTAGGTGGCTACACCTTC.

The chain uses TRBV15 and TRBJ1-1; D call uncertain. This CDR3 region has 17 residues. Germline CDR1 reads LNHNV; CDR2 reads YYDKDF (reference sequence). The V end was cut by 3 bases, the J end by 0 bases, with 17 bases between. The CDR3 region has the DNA TGTGCCACCAGCAGGGGGAGCGAGGCATACATGAACACTGAAGCTTTCTTT. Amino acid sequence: CATSRGSEAYMNTEAFF.

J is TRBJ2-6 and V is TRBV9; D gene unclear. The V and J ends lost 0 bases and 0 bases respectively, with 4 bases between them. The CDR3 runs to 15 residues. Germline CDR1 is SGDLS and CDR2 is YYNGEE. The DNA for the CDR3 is TGTGCCAGCAGCGTAGAGGACTCTGGGGCCAACGTCCTGACTTTC. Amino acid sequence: CASSVEDSGANVLTF.

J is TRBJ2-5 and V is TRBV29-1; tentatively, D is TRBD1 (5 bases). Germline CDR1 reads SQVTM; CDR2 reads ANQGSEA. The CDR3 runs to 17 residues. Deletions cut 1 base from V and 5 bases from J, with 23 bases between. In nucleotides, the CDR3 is TGCAGCGTTGAAGCCATCACCCCACAGGTCCGTCGGGAGACCCAGTACTTC. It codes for CSVEAITPQVRRETQYF. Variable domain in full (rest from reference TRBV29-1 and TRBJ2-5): SAVISQKPSRDICQRGTSLTIQCQVDSQVTMMFWYRQQPGQSLTLIATANQGSEATYESGFVIDKFPISRPNLTFSTLTVSNMSPEDSSIYLCSVEAITPQVRRETQYFGPGTRLLVL.

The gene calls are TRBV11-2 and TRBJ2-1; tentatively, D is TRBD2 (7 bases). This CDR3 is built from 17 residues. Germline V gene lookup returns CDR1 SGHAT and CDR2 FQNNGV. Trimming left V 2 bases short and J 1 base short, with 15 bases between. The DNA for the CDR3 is TGTGCCAGCAGCTTAAGGCCAGGGGAGGGGTCCTACAATGAGCAGTTCTTC. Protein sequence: CASSLRPGEGSYNEQFF.

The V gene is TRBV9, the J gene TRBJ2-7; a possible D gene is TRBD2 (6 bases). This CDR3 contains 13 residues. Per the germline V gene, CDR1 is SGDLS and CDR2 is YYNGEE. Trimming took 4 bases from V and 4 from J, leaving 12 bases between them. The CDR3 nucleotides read TGTGCCAGCAGCCCTAATGGGGGGTACGAGCAGTACTTC. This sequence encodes CASSPNGGYEQYF.

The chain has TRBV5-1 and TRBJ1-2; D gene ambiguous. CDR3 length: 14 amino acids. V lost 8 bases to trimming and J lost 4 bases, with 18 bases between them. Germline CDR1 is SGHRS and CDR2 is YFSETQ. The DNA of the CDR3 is TGCGCCAGTCATCCGGGCTGGGGTGGCTATGGCTACACCTTC. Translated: CASHPGWGGYGYTF.

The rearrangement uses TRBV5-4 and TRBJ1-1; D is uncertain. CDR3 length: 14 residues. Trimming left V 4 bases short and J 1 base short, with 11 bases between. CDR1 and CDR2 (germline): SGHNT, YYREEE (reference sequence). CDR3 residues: CASSRRAGNTEAFF. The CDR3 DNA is TGTGCCAGCAGCCGGCGGGCAGGGAACACTGAAGCTTTCTTT.

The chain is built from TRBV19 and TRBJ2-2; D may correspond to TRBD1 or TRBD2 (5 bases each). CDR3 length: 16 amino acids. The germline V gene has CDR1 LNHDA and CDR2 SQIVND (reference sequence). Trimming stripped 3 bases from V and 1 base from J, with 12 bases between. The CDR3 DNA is TGTGCCAGTAGTATGCGAGGGACCATGAACACCGGGGAGCTGTTTTTT. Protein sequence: CASSMRGTMNTGELFF. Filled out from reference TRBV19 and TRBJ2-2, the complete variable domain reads DGGITQSPKYLFRKEGQNVTLSCEQNLNHDAMYWYRQDPGQGLRLIYYSQIVNDFQKGDIAEGYSVSREKKESFPLTVTSAQKNPTAFYLCASSMRGTMNTGELFFGEGSRLTVL.

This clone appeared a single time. The CDR3 DNA sequence: TGCGCCAGCAGCAACAGACAGGTTAAGGGCTCCTATAATTCACCCCTCCACTTT. Translating it yields CASSNRQVKGSYNSPLHF. The chain uses TRBV5-1 and TRBJ1-6; possibly TRBD1 for D (6 bases). With 4 bases removed from V and 0 bases from J, the gap between germline ends came to 17 bases. The CDR3 is 18 residues long. CDR1 and CDR2 (germline): SGHRS, YFSETQ.